This T cell receptor (beta chain) is drawn from a study of T cells after yellow fever vaccination (dated by TCRdb to about 2019). The study in broad terms: Libraries from fractions with low cell numbers were prepared with the SMART-Seq v4 Ultra Low Input RNA kit. Blood samples were taken at several timepoints before and after primary and secondary immunization, and bulk PBMC replicates and cell subsets were isolated. Two healthy male donors, one aged 18 to 30 and one aged 30 to 40 years, were included in the cohort. To track T-cell clones before and after primary and booster YFV17D yellow fever vaccination, bulk TCR alpha and beta repertoires were sequenced longitudinally. General findings and caveats noted by the study authors: The secondary T-cell response was found to be weaker but faster than the primary response, with a peak reached on day 5 rather than on day 15. A small share of clonotypes occurred in both CD4 and CD8 compartments, likely arising from convergent recombination. After the booster, most clones that had expanded after primary vaccination were detected again (around 97% of CD4 and roughly 86% of CD8), suggesting broad maintenance of memory. Because abundant contaminating clonotypes from the bulk population could be contained in FACS-sorted repertoires, computational filtering was required. Because only a couple of donors were included in the study, the extent to which the findings can be generalized is limited.

Regarding this clonotype: Its recognized antigen is unknown. Per-base quality was not reported, and no clone a single base away is much larger than it.

The treatment or condition label here, explained by the study, means: live attenuated yellow fever vaccine strain. A standard Ficoll-Paque protocol was used to isolate PBMCs from peripheral blood. Dynabeads CD4 and CD8 positive selection kits were used to isolate the CD4 and CD8 T-cell fractions. TriZol was used to extract RNA from bulk PBMCs, CD4 and CD8 fractions, and dextramer-positive and dextramer-negative fractions. Instrument used: Illumina NovaSeq 6000. TCR cDNA was made using 5'RACE template switching, a step that added a universal primer site and unique molecular identifiers. cDNA synthesis was primed from both the TCR alpha and TCR beta constant segments. Two PCR steps were used to amplify libraries, with sample barcodes and sequencing adapters being added in the second step. Sequencing of libraries was done on Illumina HiSeq 2500 (2x100 bp) or NovaSeq (2x150 bp). The published analysis was carried out like this. MIGEC was used to demultiplex reads and collapse the reads into UMI consensus sequences, and MiXCR was used for V(D)J alignment. Using edgeR on replicate PBMC samples, clonotypes were called vaccine-responding if FDR was below 0.01 and the log2 fold change was above 5 up to day 15. Each bulk clonotype was labeled CD4 or CD8 based on which sequenced repertoire, CD4 or CD8, contained the clonotype at higher abundance. TCRdb redid the processing of the public reads, applying fastp at Q25 and MiXCR, and retained in-frame beta chains. When rows share a CDR3 protein, they turn into one entry using the most common DNA and genes. TCRdb, not the authors, supplied the V and J calls. The sample table lists about 120,000 distinct CDR3 sequences, almost 9% of them with a count of one. The top ten hold 30% to 40% of the sample.

CDR1 SGHRS and CDR2 YFSETQ were looked up in the germline V gene. Its CDR3 holds 14 amino acids, cysteine through phenylalanine. CDR3 DNA is the only sequence kept; it has 42 bases, read in frame from the first base. Germline trimming: 4 bases from V, 2 bases from J; junction bases outside gene matches: 2. The sample was CD8+ T cells sorted from PBMCs, taken on the day of the yellow fever booster vaccination. The sequence joins TRBV5-1 to TRBJ1-5, with TRBD1 matching 8 junction bases. The TCR originated in a young man who received the YFV17D yellow fever vaccine. The CDR3 protein is CASSMTGGNQPQHF. The sequence in DNA is TGCGCCAGCAGCATGACAGGGGGCAATCAGCCCCAGCATTTT. The CDR3 plus the reference TRBV5-1 and TRBJ1-5 genes for the other parts give the full variable domain: KAGVTQTPRYLIKTRGQQVTLSCSPISGHRSVSWYQQTPGQGLQFLFEYFSETQRNKGNFPGRFSGRQFSNSRSEMNVSTLELGDSALYLCASSMTGGNQPQHFGDGTRLSIL.